This TCR beta chain originates from a study of blood T cell repertoires in COVID-19. For the study at large: Acute-phase and convalescent COVID-19 samples originated in the United States, Italy and Spain. Sources were T cells, B-cell-depleted T cells, or PBMCs; the material itself was cDNA or gDNA.

Germline V gene data show CDR1 as LNHDA and CDR2 as SQIVND (reference sequence). This CDR3 comprises 14 residues. Trimming took 10 bases from V and 6 from J, leaving 19 bases between them. Source study methods: It was from reference gene primer amplification that nucleated cell counts were estimated. Here immunoSEQ multiplex PCR was the method, and the copy in TCRdb shows in-frame clones only, minus some. V and J calls and clone size are given by that table; D and trimming were obtained from the DNA. The repertoire holds around 100,000 clones, about 85% seen once, with approximately 2.1% in the top ten.

This TCR was recovered from a human donor in a cohort sampled during active COVID-19. The sequenced material came from peripheral blood. The genes are TRBV19 and TRBJ2-1, with D possibly being TRBD2 (7 bases). The CDR3 loop reads CATRERGGFNEQFF. CDR3 nucleotides: TGTGCCACCAGGGAAAGGGGGGGGTTCAATGAGCAGTTCTTC.